This T cell receptor beta chain appears in the sequencing data of a study of T-cell memory formation after mild COVID-19. Trimming took 4 bases from V and 5 from J, leaving 16 bases between them. This CDR3 contains 15 residues. Germline V gene data show CDR1 as SGHDN and CDR2 as FVKESK. Sample barcodes and UMIs were carried by the TCR alpha and TCR beta cDNA libraries that 5'RACE generated with constant-segment primers. TCRdb itself ran the 5' RACE reads through MiXCR, one entry per CDR3 protein. This sample has approximately 500,000 distinct CDR3 sequences, with more than 20% found just once. The sequence derives from an adult woman who had mild COVID-19 (a few samples of this study predate the infection). Cell type and time point are not known. J is TRBJ2-3 and V is TRBV14; D possibly corresponds to TRBD2 (7 bases). The sequenced sample was PBMCs or a T cell subset sorted from them (not recorded which). CDR3 nucleotide sequence: TGTGCCAGCAGCCCCGTAGGGGGGGCACGAGATACGCAGTATTTT. Translation: CASSPVGGARDTQYF.